This entry describes one T cell receptor beta chain. What it binds is not known. The data are from a study of cytomegalovirus exposure and HLA in healthy donors. Trimming pared 0 bases from V and 6 bases from J, leaving 20 bases between. Germline V gene data show CDR1 as MNHNS and CDR2 as SASEGT. This CDR3 has 17 residues. Study-wide results and limits: A later look showed TCR association rates differing by HLA locus, highest for DRB1 and lowest for HLA-C. Per published accounts, TCR beta sequences correctly predicted the HLA-A and HLA-B alleles of most subjects. In a later analysis, HLA-associated beta chains showed higher expansion and lower generation probabilities than comparable chains.

PCR involved 60 Vbeta and 13 Jbeta primers. Profiled with immunoSEQ multiplex PCR; TCRdb holds only in-frame clones, not every one. The sample shows about 130,000 clones, approximately 80% of them seen only once. The gene calls are TRBV6-1 and TRBJ1-1, with D possibly matching TRBD1 (5 bases). Sequencing was performed on PBMCs. This sequence originates from a woman aged 18 to 35 in good health and CMV-seronegative. Here the CDR3 DNA reads TGTGCCAGCAGTGAAGCGCTTGGGGCGGGGGGAGACGCTGAAGCTTTCTTT. Amino acids: CASSEALGAGGDAEAFF.